This is a list of T cell receptor beta chains from one sample in a study of blood T cell repertoires in COVID-19. Sequencing was performed with immunoSEQ multiplex PCR; in TCRdb, only in-frame clones are kept and a portion is missing. Among about 95,000 clones listed, under 85% were seen once. Sequencing input: peripheral blood. The receptor set was obtained from a human donor in a cohort sampled during active COVID-19. Each CDR3 is given with its conserved first and last residue. D genes are given only for firm matches. Only part of the rows carry a size: once, few, many, or a class if the clone is expanded.

V gene	J gene	clone size	D gene	CDR3 DNA	CDR3 protein
TRBV6-2/TRBV6-3	TRBJ1-1	.	.	TGTGCCAGCAGTTACAGAACAGTGAACACTGAAGCTTTCTTT	CASSYRTVNTEAFF
TRBV24-1	TRBJ2-1	.	TRBD2	TGTGCCACCAGTGATAGCCTGAGGCTAGCGGGATCCAATGAGCAGTTCTTC	CATSDSLRLAGSNEQFF
TRBV3-1/TRBV3-2	TRBJ2-1	once	TRBD2	TGTGCCAGCAGCCCCCCCAGACTAGCCGGCTCCTACAATGAGCAGTTCTTC	CASSPPRLAGSYNEQFF
TRBV11-2	TRBJ1-2	.	.	TGTGCCAGCAGCTTAGGGGCGGGTGGCTACACCTTC	CASSLGAGGYTF
TRBV4-1	TRBJ1-5	.	.	TGCGCCAGCAGCCAAGTAACAGGGCCTCAGCCCCAGCATTTT	CASSQVTGPQPQHF
TRBV28	TRBJ2-3	.	.	TGTGCCAGCACCTTACAGGGCCGGCGAGCGCAGTATTTT	CASTLQGRRAQYF
TRBV25-1	TRBJ1-6	.	TRBD1	TGTGCCAGCAGTGAGACAGGGAGGTCACCCCTCCACTTT	CASSETGRSPLHF
TRBV6-5	TRBJ1-1	.	TRBD1	TGTGCCAGCACCGGGACAGGGAACACTGAAGCTTTCTTT	CASTGTGNTEAFF
TRBV5-1	TRBJ1-1	.	.	TGCGCCAGCAGCTTGGGTCACAGGGAAGGGGAGGCTTTCTTT	CASSLGHREGEAFF
TRBV7-3	TRBJ1-1	few	TRBD1	TGTGCCAGCAGCCTGGGACAGCACACTGAAGCTTTCTTT	CASSLGQHTEAFF
TRBV7-9	TRBJ2-1	.	.	TGTGCCAGCAGCCCAGGACAGTTGCACAATGAGCAGTTCTTC	CASSPGQLHNEQFF
TRBV27	TRBJ2-7	.	TRBD1	TGTGCCAGCAGTTTCACCTCCGGGACAGGGGTTGGTGAGCAGTACTTC	CASSFTSGTGVGEQYF
TRBV6-1	TRBJ1-5	.	.	TGTGCCAGCAGTGGACAGGCAATTCTTAGCAATCAGCCCCAGCATTTT	CASSGQAILSNQPQHF
TRBV18	TRBJ1-5	.	.	TGTGCCAGCTCACCAGCAGGGGCTTTTAGCAATCAGCCCCAGCATTTT	CASSPAGAFSNQPQHF
TRBV7-9	TRBJ2-2	.	TRBD2	TGTGCCAGCAGCCGGACTAGCGGGGGGGTGAACACCGGGGAGCTGTTTTTT	CASSRTSGGVNTGELFF
TRBV27	TRBJ1-1	.	.	TGTGCCAGTTTACCTTGGGGCGCGGACACTGAAGCTTTCTTT	CASLPWGADTEAFF
TRBV6-5	TRBJ2-7	.	TRBD2	TGTGCCAGCAGCTCCGGGACTAGCGGCTACGAGCAGTACTTC	CASSSGTSGYEQYF
TRBV27	TRBJ1-2	.	.	TGTGCCAGCAGTTTAAATCGGGTTACCAACTATGGCTACACCTTC	CASSLNRVTNYGYTF
TRBV6-5	TRBJ2-7	.	TRBD1	TGTGCCAGCAGTTACCCGGCGCGACAGGGTAACTACGAGCAGTACTTC	CASSYPARQGNYEQYF
TRBV15	TRBJ2-1	.	TRBD2	TGTGCCACCAGCAGGTTAGGGCTAGCGGGGGGGTACAATGAGCAGTTCTTC	CATSRLGLAGGYNEQFF
TRBV19	TRBJ2-7	.	.	TGTGCCAGTGACGGCGGGCAGGCCGACTACGAGCAGTACTTC	CASDGGQADYEQYF
TRBV6-2/TRBV6-3	TRBJ1-6	.	TRBD1	TGTGCCAGCAGTTACTCTCGGCTAACAGGGGTTTCGTCCTATAATTCACCCCTCCACTTT	CASSYSRLTGVSSYNSPLHF
TRBV27	TRBJ1-1	once	.	TGTGCCAGCAGTTCGCCTAACAGGAATAAGGCTGAAGCTTTCTTT	CASSSPNRNKAEAFF
TRBV28	TRBJ2-1	.	TRBD2	TGTGCCAGCAGTTTTCGGACTAGCGGGAGAGATGAGCAGTTCTTC	CASSFRTSGRDEQFF
TRBV28	TRBJ1-2	.	.	TGTGCCAGTTCATCCCTTCGGGGGAACTATGGCTACACCTTC	CASSSLRGNYGYTF
TRBV5-5	TRBJ2-5	.	TRBD2	TGTGCCAGCAGCTTGGGACTAGCGGGCGTACAAGAGACCCAGTACTTC	CASSLGLAGVQETQYF
TRBV9	TRBJ1-6	.	.	TGTGCCAGCAGCGCAGGAAGGAATCTGTCACCCCTCCACTTT	CASSAGRNLSPLHF
TRBV11-2	TRBJ1-6	.	TRBD1	TGTGCCAGCCGACAGGGGGGAAATTCACCCCTCCACTTT	CASRQGGNSPLHF
TRBV15	TRBJ2-1	.	TRBD2	TGTGCCACCAGCGGGAGGGGAACTATCGAAAACTACAATGAGCAGTTCTTC	CATSGRGTIENYNEQFF
TRBV3-1/TRBV3-2	TRBJ2-5	.	.	TGTGCCAGCAGCCTTACTAGCCTCCAAGAGACCCAGTACTTC	CASSLTSLQETQYF
TRBV6-4	TRBJ1-5	.	.	TGTGCCAGCAGTCCTGACAGCTATAGCAATCAGCCCCAGCATTTT	CASSPDSYSNQPQHF
TRBV12-3/TRBV12-4	TRBJ1-3	.	.	TGTGCCAGCAGTACCGGTCCTGGAAACACCATATATTTT	CASSTGPGNTIYF
TRBV11-2	TRBJ2-1	.	TRBD2	TGTGCCAGCAGCTTTAAGCGGGAGGGCCTCTATGAGCAGTTCTTC	CASSFKREGLYEQFF
TRBV6-2/TRBV6-3	TRBJ1-1	.	.	TGTGCCAGCAGCCAACAGAGCAACACGCAGATGAACACTGAAGCTTTCTTT	CASSQQSNTQMNTEAFF
TRBV24-1	TRBJ1-1	few	TRBD1	TGTGCCACCAGAGACGACAGGGCCACTGAAGCTTTCTTT	CATRDDRATEAFF
TRBV5-5	TRBJ2-5	.	TRBD2	TGTGCCAGCAGCCTGGTGAGCGGGAGGGCCGAGGAGACCCAGTACTTC	CASSLVSGRAEETQYF
TRBV27	TRBJ2-2	.	.	TGTGCCAGCAGTCGTTCCAGCGAGAACACCGGGGAGCTGTTTTTT	CASSRSSENTGELFF
TRBV24-1	TRBJ2-3	.	TRBD2	TGTGCCACCAGTGATCAACGACTAGCGGCGAGCACAGATACGCAGTATTTT	CATSDQRLAASTDTQYF
TRBV5-1	TRBJ1-1	.	.	TGCGCCAGCAGCTTGCAGGGGACTGAAGCTTTCTTT	CASSLQGTEAFF
TRBV6-5	TRBJ1-1	.	TRBD1	TGTGCCAGCAGCTTGGACAGGGGGCGAACTGAAGCTTTCTTT	CASSLDRGRTEAFF
TRBV3-1/TRBV3-2	TRBJ2-7	.	TRBD1	TGTGCCAGCAGTTTCGCCGGGACAGGGGACTACGAGCAGTACTTC	CASSFAGTGDYEQYF
TRBV7-2	TRBJ1-3	.	.	TGTGCCAGCAGCTCCATTGGAAGGGGCACCATATATTTT	CASSSIGRGTIYF
TRBV7-2	TRBJ2-2	once	TRBD1	TGTGCCAGCAGCTCCCAACAGGGGACCGGGGAGCTGTTTTTT	CASSSQQGTGELFF
TRBV7-9	TRBJ1-2	.	TRBD1	TGTGCCAGCAGCCAGGGACAGGGGTGGAGCTATGGCTACACCTTC	CASSQGQGWSYGYTF
TRBV28	TRBJ2-3	once	TRBD2	TGTGCCAGCAGTTTTCGGCTAGCGGGAGATGGCACAGATACGCAGTATTTT	CASSFRLAGDGTDTQYF
TRBV7-8	TRBJ2-7	.	TRBD2	TGTGCCAGCAGCCCGGGACTAGCGACTGAAAAAGAGCAGTACTTC	CASSPGLATEKEQYF
TRBV27	TRBJ2-7	.	TRBD2	TGTGCCAGCAGTTTACCGGGACTAGCGATATACGAGCAGTACTTC	CASSLPGLAIYEQYF
TRBV9	TRBJ2-7	.	TRBD1	TGTGCCAGCAGCCCCCGACAGGGTTTTTCCTACGAGCAGTACTTC	CASSPRQGFSYEQYF
TRBV3-1/TRBV3-2	TRBJ2-1	medium-sized	TRBD1	TGTGCCAGCAGCCAAGATCTGGTGACAGGGGGTAGAAATGAGCAGTTCTTC	CASSQDLVTGGRNEQFF
TRBV19	TRBJ1-3	.	.	TGTGCCAGTAGTTATCGGGAGATCGGAAACACCATATATTTT	CASSYREIGNTIYF
TRBV7-8	TRBJ2-2	.	TRBD2	TGTGCCAGCAGCCAGGGACTAGCGGTTAACACCGGGGAGCTGTTTTTT	CASSQGLAVNTGELFF
TRBV11-2	TRBJ2-7	few	TRBD2	TGTGCCAGCAGCCCTAGCCCAGACGGGACTAGCGGCTCCTACGAGCAGTACTTC	CASSPSPDGTSGSYEQYF
TRBV24-1	TRBJ2-3	.	TRBD2	TGTGCCACCAGTGATTCAATCCCGAGCGGGAGAGACACAGATACGCAGTATTTT	CATSDSIPSGRDTDTQYF
TRBV6-5	TRBJ1-5	once	TRBD1	TGTGCCACCCAGGACAGGCAAGGGCAGCCCCAGCATTTT	CATQDRQGQPQHF
TRBV27	TRBJ1-4	.	TRBD1	TGTGCCAGCGCGTCCGGGACAGCAAGGGACGGAAAACTGTTTTTT	CASASGTARDGKLFF
TRBV9	TRBJ2-3	.	.	TGTGCCAGCAGCGTAGGCCCTGTGGTTGCGAACACAGATACGCAGTATTTT	CASSVGPVVANTDTQYF
TRBV2	TRBJ2-1	.	.	TGTGCCAGCAAGGGGGATACACTGCTCTACAATGAGCAGTTCTTC	CASKGDTLLYNEQFF
TRBV5-1	TRBJ2-5	.	TRBD2	TGCGCCAGCAGCCAACAACTAGCGGCGACGCAAGAGACCCAGTACTTC	CASSQQLAATQETQYF
TRBV27	TRBJ2-2	.	.	TGTGCCAGCAGTTTATCTAGCGGAGGGGTCACCGGGGAGCTGTTTTTT	CASSLSSGGVTGELFF
TRBV6-5	TRBJ1-2	.	.	TGTGCCAGCTTTTTTAGGGGCCGCAACTATGGCTACACCTTC	CASFFRGRNYGYTF